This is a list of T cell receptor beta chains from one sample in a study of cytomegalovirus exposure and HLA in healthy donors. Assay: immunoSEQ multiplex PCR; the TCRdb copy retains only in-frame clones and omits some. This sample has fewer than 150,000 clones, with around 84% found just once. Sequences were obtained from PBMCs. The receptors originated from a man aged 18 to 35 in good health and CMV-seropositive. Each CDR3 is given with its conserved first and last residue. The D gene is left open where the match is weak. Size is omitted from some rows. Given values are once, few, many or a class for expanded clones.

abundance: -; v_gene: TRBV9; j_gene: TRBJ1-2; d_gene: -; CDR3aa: CASSVEGRGWTEGPDGYTF; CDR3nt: TGTGCCAGCAGCGTAGAAGGAAGGGGCTGGACCGAAGGCCCCGATGGCTACACCTTC
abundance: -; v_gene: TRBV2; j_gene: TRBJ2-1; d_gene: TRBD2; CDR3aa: CASRETSTSLFF; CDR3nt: TGTGCCAGCAGAGAGACTTCGACTAGCCTATTCTTC
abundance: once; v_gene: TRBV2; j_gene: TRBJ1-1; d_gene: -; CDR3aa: CASSEGRLNTEAFF; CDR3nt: TGTGCCAGCAGTGAGGGCAGACTGAACACTGAAGCTTTCTTT
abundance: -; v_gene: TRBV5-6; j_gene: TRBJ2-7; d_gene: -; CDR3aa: CASRPRGTPYEQYF; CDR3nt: TGTGCCAGCAGGCCCAGGGGTACTCCCTACGAGCAGTACTTC
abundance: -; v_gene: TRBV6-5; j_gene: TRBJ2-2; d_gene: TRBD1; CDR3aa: CASSRGQGGTGELFF; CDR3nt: TGTGCCAGCAGTCGCGGACAGGGGGGTACCGGGGAGCTGTTTTTT
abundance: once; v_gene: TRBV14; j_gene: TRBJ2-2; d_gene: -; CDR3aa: CASSLGGGELFF; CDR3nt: TGTGCCAGCAGCTTAGGGGGCGGGGAGCTGTTTTTT
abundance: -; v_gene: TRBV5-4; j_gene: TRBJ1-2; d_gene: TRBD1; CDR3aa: CASTRTGGVGYTF; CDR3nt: TGTGCCAGCACACGGACAGGGGGCGTCGGCTACACCTTC
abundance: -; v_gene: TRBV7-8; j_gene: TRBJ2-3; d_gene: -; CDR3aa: CASSFLAVDTQYF; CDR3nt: TGTGCCAGCAGCTTTTTAGCTGTGGATACGCAGTATTTT
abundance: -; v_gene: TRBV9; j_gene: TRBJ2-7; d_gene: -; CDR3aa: CASSPNGAPNAEQYF; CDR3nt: TGTGCCAGCAGCCCCAATGGTGCCCCTAACGCCGAGCAGTACTTC
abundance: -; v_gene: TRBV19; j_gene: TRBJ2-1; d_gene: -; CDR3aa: CACSLTGLLYNEQFF; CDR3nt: TGTGCCTGCTCACTTACAGGGCTTCTATACAATGAGCAGTTCTTC
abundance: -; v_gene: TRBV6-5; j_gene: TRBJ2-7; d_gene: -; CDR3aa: CASSRGSETYEQYF; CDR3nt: TGTGCCAGCAGTAGAGGGTCAGAAACCTACGAGCAGTACTTC
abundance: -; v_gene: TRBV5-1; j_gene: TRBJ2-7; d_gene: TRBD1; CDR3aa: CASSLDETGTGKGQYF; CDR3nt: TGCGCCAGCAGCTTGGACGAAACCGGGACAGGGAAGGGGCAGTACTTC
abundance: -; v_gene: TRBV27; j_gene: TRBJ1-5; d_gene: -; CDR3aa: CASSPSRELWNQPQHF; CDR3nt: TGTGCCAGCAGTCCCTCCAGGGAACTTTGGAATCAGCCCCAGCATTTT
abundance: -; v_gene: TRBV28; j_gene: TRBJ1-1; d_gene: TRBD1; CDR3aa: CASSLDRGVGTEAFF; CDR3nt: TGTGCCAGCAGTTTGGACAGGGGGGTAGGCACTGAAGCTTTCTTT
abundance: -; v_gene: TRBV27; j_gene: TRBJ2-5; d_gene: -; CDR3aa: CASSFERGQETQYF; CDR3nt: TGTGCCAGCAGTTTTGAGAGGGGGCAAGAGACCCAGTACTTC
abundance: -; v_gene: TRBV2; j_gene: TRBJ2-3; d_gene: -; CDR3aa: CASRLIGDTQYF; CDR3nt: TGTGCCAGCAGACTTATCGGAGATACGCAGTATTTT
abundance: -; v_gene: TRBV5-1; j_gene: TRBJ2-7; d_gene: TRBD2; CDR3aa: CASSRTSGSASYEQYF; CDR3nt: TGCGCCAGCAGCAGGACTAGCGGGAGTGCGTCCTACGAGCAGTACTTC
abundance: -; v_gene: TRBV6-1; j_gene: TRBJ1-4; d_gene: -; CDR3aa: CASSRRGRDEKLFF; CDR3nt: TGTGCCAGCAGCAGAAGGGGCAGGGATGAAAAACTGTTTTTT
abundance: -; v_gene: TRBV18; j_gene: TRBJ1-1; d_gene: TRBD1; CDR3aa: CASSLTGPTEAFF; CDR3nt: TGTGCCAGCTCCCTGACAGGGCCCACTGAAGCTTTCTTT
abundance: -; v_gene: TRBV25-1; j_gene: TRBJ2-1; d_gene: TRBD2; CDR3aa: CASSESGGAGNEQFF; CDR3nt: TGTGCCAGCAGTGAATCTGGGGGAGCGGGAAATGAGCAGTTCTTC